This T cell receptor (beta chain) is from a study of cytomegalovirus exposure and HLA in healthy donors. Notes on the study in general: Among TCR beta chains, those listed as cytomegalovirus-associated numbered fewer than 200.

The donors were part of the validation cohort of 120 subjects. That cohort was separate from the first cohort, which comprised about 730 subjects. Notes on this clone: The antigen is unknown.

Produced via immunoSEQ multiplex PCR; TCRdb's table is partial and in-frame only. This table has around 150,000 clones, about 95% appearing once. The material sequenced was PBMCs. This clonotype originated in a woman aged 18-29 years in good health and CMV-seronegative.

The CDR3 bases are TGTGCCAGCAAACTACAGGGGTACACCGGGGAGCTGTTTTTT. This gives the protein CASKLQGYTGELFF. The chain combines TRBV2 with TRBJ2-2, with TRBD1 identical over 7 bases. The CDR3 loop spans 14 amino acids. Germline lookup yields CDR1 SNHLY and CDR2 FYNNEI. Trimming removed 7 bases from V and 3 bases from J; junction bases left unmatched: 5.